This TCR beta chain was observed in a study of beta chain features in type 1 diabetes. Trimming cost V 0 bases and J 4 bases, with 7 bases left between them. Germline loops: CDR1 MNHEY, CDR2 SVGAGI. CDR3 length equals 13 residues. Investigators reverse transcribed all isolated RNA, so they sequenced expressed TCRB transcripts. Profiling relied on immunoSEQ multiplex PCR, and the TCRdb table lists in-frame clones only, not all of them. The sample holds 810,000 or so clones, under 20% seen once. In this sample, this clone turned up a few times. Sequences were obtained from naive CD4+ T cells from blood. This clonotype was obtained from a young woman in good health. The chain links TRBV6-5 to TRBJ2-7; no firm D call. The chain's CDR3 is CASSYSSAYEQYF. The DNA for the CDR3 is TGTGCCAGCAGTTACTCTTCAGCGTACGAGCAGTACTTC.